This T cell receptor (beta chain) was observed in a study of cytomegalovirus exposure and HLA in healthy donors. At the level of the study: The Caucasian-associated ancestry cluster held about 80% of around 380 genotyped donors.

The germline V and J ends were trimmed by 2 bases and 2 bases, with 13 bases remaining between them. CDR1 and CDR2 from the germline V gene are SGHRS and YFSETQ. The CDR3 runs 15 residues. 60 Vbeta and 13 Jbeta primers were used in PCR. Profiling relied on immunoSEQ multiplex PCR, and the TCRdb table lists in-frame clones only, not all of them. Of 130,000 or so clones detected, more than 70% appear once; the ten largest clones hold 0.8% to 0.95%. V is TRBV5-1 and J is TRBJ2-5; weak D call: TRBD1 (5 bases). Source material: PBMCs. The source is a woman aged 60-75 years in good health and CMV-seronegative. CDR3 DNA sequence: TGCGCCAGCAGCTTTCGCAATGGGGCACAAGAGACCCAGTACTTC. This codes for CASSFRNGAQETQYF.